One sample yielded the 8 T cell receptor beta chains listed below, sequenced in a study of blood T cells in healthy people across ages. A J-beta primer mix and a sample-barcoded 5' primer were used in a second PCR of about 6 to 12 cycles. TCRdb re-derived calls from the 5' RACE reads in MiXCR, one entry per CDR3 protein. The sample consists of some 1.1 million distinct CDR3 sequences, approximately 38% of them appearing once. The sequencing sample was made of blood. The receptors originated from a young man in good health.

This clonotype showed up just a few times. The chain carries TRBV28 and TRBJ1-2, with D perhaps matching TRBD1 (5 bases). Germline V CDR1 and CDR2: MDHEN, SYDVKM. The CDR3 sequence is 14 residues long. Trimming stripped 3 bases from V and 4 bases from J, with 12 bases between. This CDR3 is CASSLQGRIYGYTF. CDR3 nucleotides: TGTGCCAGCAGTTTGCAGGGTCGAATCTATGGCTACACCTTC.

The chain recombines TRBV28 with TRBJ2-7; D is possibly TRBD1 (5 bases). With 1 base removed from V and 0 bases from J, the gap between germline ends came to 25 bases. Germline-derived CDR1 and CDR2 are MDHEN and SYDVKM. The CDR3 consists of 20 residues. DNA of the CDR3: TGTGCCAGCAGTTTATCACCAAACCCACAGGTTGCCAGGAGCTCCTACGAGCAGTACTTC. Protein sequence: CASSLSPNPQVARSSYEQYF.

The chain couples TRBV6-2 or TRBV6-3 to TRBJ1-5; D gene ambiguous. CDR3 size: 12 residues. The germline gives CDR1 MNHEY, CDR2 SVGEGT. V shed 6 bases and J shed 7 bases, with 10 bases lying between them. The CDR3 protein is CASSEGSQPQHF. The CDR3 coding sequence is TGTGCCAGCAGCGAGGGATCCCAGCCCCAGCATTTT.

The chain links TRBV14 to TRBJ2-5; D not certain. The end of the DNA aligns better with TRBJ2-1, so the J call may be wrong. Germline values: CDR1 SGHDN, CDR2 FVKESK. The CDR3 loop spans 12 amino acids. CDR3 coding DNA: TGTGCCAGCAGCCAAGTTCCAGAGACCCAGTTCTTC. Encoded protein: CASSQVPETQFF.

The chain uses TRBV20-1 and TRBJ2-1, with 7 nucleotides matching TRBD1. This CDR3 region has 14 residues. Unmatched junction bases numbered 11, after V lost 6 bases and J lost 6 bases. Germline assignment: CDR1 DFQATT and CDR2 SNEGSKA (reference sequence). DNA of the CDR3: TGCAGTGCACGAGGGGGCCTTAGGTTCAATGAGCAGTTCTTC. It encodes CSARGGLRFNEQFF.

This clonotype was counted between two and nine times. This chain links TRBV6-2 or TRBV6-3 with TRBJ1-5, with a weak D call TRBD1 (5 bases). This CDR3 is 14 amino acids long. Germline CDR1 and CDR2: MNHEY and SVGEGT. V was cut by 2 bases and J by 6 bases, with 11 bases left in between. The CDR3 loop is CASSYQGWGQPQHF. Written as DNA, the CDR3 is TGTGCCAGCAGTTACCAGGGTTGGGGTCAGCCCCAGCATTTT.

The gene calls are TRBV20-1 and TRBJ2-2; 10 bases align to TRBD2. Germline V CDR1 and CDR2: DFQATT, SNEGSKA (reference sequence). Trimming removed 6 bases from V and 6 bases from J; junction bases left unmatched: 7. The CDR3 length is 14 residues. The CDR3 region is CSAQREGVSGELFF. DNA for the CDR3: TGCAGTGCCCAGCGGGAGGGAGTGTCCGGGGAGCTGTTTTTT.

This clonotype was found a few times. CDR3 DNA: TGTGCCAGCCAGAAGGGGGATCAGCCCCAGCATTTT. Amino acids: CASQKGDQPQHF. The chain joins TRBV21-1 to TRBJ1-5; TRBD1 is the table's D call and was not checked against the DNA. TRBV21-1 is marked as a pseudogene. CDR3 size: 12 residues.